What follows is one T cell receptor (beta chain) and its context. What it recognizes is unknown. The CDR3 covers 15 residues. CDR1 is KGHSH and CDR2 is LQKENI in the germline V gene. The V end lost 6 bases, the J end lost 1 base, and 16 bases lay between the germline ends. The data were taken from a study of T cell responses to AZD1222 COVID-19 vaccine. Whole-study findings and limits: Reportedly, nearly half of unique spike TCRs recognized epitopes outside B.1.351/B.1.1.7 mutations.

Data came from immunoSEQ multiplex PCR; TCRdb stores just in-frame clones and leaves some out. The profile shows about 120,000 clones, around 87% of them singletons. Material: peripheral blood, obtained on day 0 of AZD1222 vaccination. The source of this sequence is an adult in good health. The chain employs TRBV18 and TRBJ2-7, with D possibly TRBD1 on 7 matching bases. The CDR3 region has the DNA TGTGCCAGCTCCGGAGGGGGGACAGCGTCCTACGAGCAGTACTTC. Translated, it gives CASSGGGTASYEQYF.